Below, one T cell receptor (beta chain) is given with its context. The antigen remains undetermined. Unique molecular identifiers were incorporated when the TCRbeta library was constructed. MiXCR was run by TCRdb on the PCR reads, yielding one entry per CDR3 protein. Among approximately 220,000 distinct CDR3 sequences listed, over 15% were seen once. The CDR3 contains 14 residues. The V gene lost 3 bases and the J gene lost 5 bases, with 13 bases spanning the gap. Germline V CDR1 and CDR2: KGHSH, LQKENI. The data belong to a study of T-cell reconstitution after alpha-beta-depleted transplantation in children. Notes on the study in general: TCRbeta diversity was high at day 60 in some patients (a result of surviving recipient T cells and thymic progenitors). T cells produced anew were the main source of T-cell counts and diversity one year after transplant. Reportedly, roughly two months post-transplant, alpha-beta T cells arose from several hundred expanded graft clones.

The TCR comes from a male patient aged 2 to 10 who had a stem cell transplant for acute lymphoblastic leukemia, so the T cells may come from the graft donor. The starting material was PBMCs, mostly from graft donor cells, obtained 360 days after TCRalphabeta/CD19-depleted stem cell transplant. This chain joins TRBV18 and TRBJ2-5; D gene uncertain. CDR3 region: CASSPGGVRETQYF. The CDR3 DNA is TGTGCCAGCTCACCGGGCGGAGTCCGGGAGACCCAGTACTTC. The variable domain in full, completed from reference TRBV18 and TRBJ2-5, reads NAGVMQNPRHLVRRRGQEARLRCSPMKGHSHVYWYRQLPEEGLKFMVYLQKENIIDESGMPKERFSAEFPKEGPSILRIQQVVRGDSAAYFCASSPGGVRETQYFGPGTRLLVL.